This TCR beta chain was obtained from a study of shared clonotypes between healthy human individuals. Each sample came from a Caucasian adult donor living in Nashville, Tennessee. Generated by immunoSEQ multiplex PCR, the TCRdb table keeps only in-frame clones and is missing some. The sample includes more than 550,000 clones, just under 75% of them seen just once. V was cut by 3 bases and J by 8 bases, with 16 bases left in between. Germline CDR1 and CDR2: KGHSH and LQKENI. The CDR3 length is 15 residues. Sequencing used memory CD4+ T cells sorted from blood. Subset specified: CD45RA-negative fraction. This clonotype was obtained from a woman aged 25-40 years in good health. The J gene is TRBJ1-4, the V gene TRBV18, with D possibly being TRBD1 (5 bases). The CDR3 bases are TGTGCCAGCTCACCTCGAAGAGGGGATGGAGAAAAACTGTTTTTT. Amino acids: CASSPRRGDGEKLFF.